This T cell receptor beta chain was identified during a study of graft-versus-host responses after intestinal transplantation. As for the study in general: Anti-thymocyte globulin served as induction for all recipients, who then took tacrolimus and steroids for three to four years.

TCRdb's table, derived via immunoSEQ multiplex PCR, lists solely in-frame clones and lacks some. The sample consists of tens of thousands of clones, 92% of them appearing once. Study findings and constraints: Recipient marrow held GvH clones, some first seen in ileum or blood. Graft-donor T cell macrochimerism in patients accompanied high graft-versus-host to host-versus-graft clonal ratios in allografts. Early post-transplant falls in HvG clones accompanied the peak levels of circulating GvH clones.

Deletions cut 4 bases from V and 6 bases from J, with 6 bases between. The CDR3 is made up of 12 amino acids. Germline V CDR1 and CDR2: LNHDA, SQIVND (reference sequence). With respect to this clone: Its antigen is unidentified.

The source of this sequence is a human donor who received an intestinal transplant. The sequenced sample was unstimulated CD4+ T cells sorted from spleen or lymph node cells, obtained before intestinal transplant. The chain combines TRBV19 with TRBJ2-2, with D tentatively TRBD1 (6 bases). The CDR3 sequence: CASSKGAGELFF. As DNA, the CDR3 is TGTGCCAGTAGTAAGGGGGCCGGGGAGCTGTTTTTT.